This T cell receptor (beta chain) was identified in a study of control samples from healthy donors and cancer patients. Some clones are missing from TCRdb's copy, which holds only in-frame ones; the method was immunoSEQ multiplex PCR. The table has roughly 160,000 clones, 96% seen once; the top ten hold around 0.92%. The receptor's source is a woman aged 30 to 39 in good health. The sample taken for sequencing was blood.

The CDR3 DNA follows: TGTGCCAGCAGCTTCGGACTCCCAGATACGCAGTATTTT. Translation: CASSFGLPDTQYF. V and J are TRBV7-8 and TRBJ2-3; maybe TRBD2 (5 bases). Looked up from germline, CDR1 is SGHVS and CDR2 is FQNEAQ. CDR3 length equals 13 residues. Trimming left V 3 bases short and J 4 bases short, with 8 bases between.